Below are 29 T cell receptor beta chains sequenced from a single sample in a study of shared clonotypes between healthy human individuals. Method: immunoSEQ multiplex PCR; TCRdb's copy keeps in-frame clones and lacks some. The table lists approximately 2,000,000 clones, roughly 92% of them singletons. Input material: naive CD4+ T cells from PBMCs. Documented subset: CD45RA+ positively selected. The receptors originated from a man aged 18-30 years in good health. Some clones in this sample may be carry-over from other donors' samples.

The J gene is TRBJ2-6, the V gene TRBV28, with D tentatively TRBD2 (6 bases). Germline V lookup: CDR1 MDHEN, CDR2 SYDVKM. Deletions cut 5 bases from V and 0 bases from J, with 11 bases between. CDR3 length: 16 amino acids. For the CDR3, the DNA is TGTGCCAGCAGTCCGGGACTCAGCTCTGGGGCCAACGTCCTGACTTTC. Amino acids: CASSPGLSSGANVLTF.

The chain uses TRBV28 and TRBJ2-3; TRBD2 agrees at 8 bases. V lost 4 bases to trimming and J lost 1 base; unmatched junction nucleotides: 13. The CDR3 is 18 amino acids. Germline-derived CDR1 and CDR2 are MDHEN and SYDVKM. CDR3 bases: TGTGCCAGCAGTTCTCATAGCGGGACCCCAGAAGGCACAGATACGCAGTATTTT. It encodes CASSSHSGTPEGTDTQYF.

The gene calls are TRBV5-6 and TRBJ2-5, with 7 bases aligning to TRBD1. With V trimmed by 3 bases and J by 4 bases, 3 bases remained unmatched. Germline lookup yields CDR1 SGHDT and CDR2 YYEEEE. This CDR3 has 13 residues. Here the CDR3 reads CASSSQGIETQYF. CDR3 nucleotide sequence: TGTGCCAGCAGCTCACAGGGGATAGAGACCCAGTACTTC.

The chain employs TRBV5-1 and TRBJ1-5; perhaps TRBD1 as D (5 bases). The CDR3 contains 14 residues. Germline CDR1 SGHRS, CDR2 YFSETQ. V dropped 2 bases and J dropped 4 bases, with 10 bases sitting between them. CDR3 sequence (DNA): TGCGCCAGCAGCTTCGGGGCTGATAATCAGCCCCAGCATTTT. This translates into CASSFGADNQPQHF.

Worth noting for this clone: This CDR3 is also generated by other DNA sequences in the sample. The chain recombines TRBV5-1 with TRBJ2-7; 8 bases agree with TRBD1. The germline V gene has CDR1 SGHRS and CDR2 YFSETQ. The CDR3 is 14 residues long. With V trimmed by 4 bases and J by 6 bases, 9 bases remained unmatched. CDR3 DNA: TGCGCCAGCAGCCTCGGACAGGGTATTTCCGAGCAGTACTTC. This encodes CASSLGQGISEQYF.

This chain connects TRBV7-9 to TRBJ2-2; 9 bases are shared with TRBD1. J was trimmed by 7 bases and V by 5 bases; bases with no gene match: 17. Germline CDR1 SEHNR, CDR2 FQNEAQ (reference sequence). The CDR3 length is 18 residues. The CDR3 DNA follows: TGTGCCAGCAGCCAATCGGCCACCGGGACAGGGTTTGTCGGGGAGCTGTTTTTT. Translating gives CASSQSATGTGFVGELFF.

The V call is TRBV28, the J call TRBJ1-5; 7 nucleotides agree with TRBD1. Germline-derived CDR1 and CDR2 are MDHEN and SYDVKM. V was pared by 6 bases and J by 3 bases, with 5 bases of the junction left unmatched. The CDR3 consists of 14 residues. CDR3 sequence: CASRQGFLNQPQHF. The CDR3 nucleotides read TGTGCCAGCAGACAGGGGTTTCTCAATCAGCCCCAGCATTTT.

This chain connects TRBV29-1 to TRBJ2-7; 7 nucleotides align to TRBD2. The V gene's germline CDR1 is SQVTM and CDR2 ANQGSEA. V was clipped by 5 bases and J by 1 base; unmatched bases: 5. This CDR3 is 13 amino acids long. CDR3 in DNA: TGCAGCGTTCGAGCTAGCGGATCCTACGAGCAGTACTTC. Its translation is CSVRASGSYEQYF.

This clone is a singleton in its sample. The rearrangement links TRBV10-3 to TRBJ1-4, with D perhaps matching TRBD1 (6 bases). Germline CDR1 ENHRY, CDR2 SYGVKD. Trimming shortened V by 3 bases and J by 0 bases, and 8 bases separated the two germline ends. This CDR3 region has 15 residues. The CDR3 DNA follows: TGTGCCATCAGTGATCCAGGGGCAACTAATGAAAAACTGTTTTTT. This codes for CAISDPGATNEKLFF.

The chain is built from TRBV5-3 and TRBJ2-7; D is ambiguous. TRBV5-3 is recorded as an ORF, its role being uncertain. There are 14 residues in the CDR3. Trimming pared 4 bases from V and 2 bases from J, leaving 13 bases between. CDR3 DNA: TGTGCCAGAAGCATAGGGTGGCAGCCCTACGAGCAGTACTTC. It yields the protein CARSIGWQPYEQYF.

The chain has TRBV4-3 and TRBJ1-2; TRBD1 might be the D (5 bases). CDR1 LGHNA and CDR2 YSLEER come from the germline V gene. The V and J ends lost 1 base and 2 bases respectively, with 11 bases between them. CDR3 size: 15 residues. CDR3 nucleotides: TGCGCCAGCAGCCAAGTGAGGGACCCCAACTATGGCTACACCTTC. Translation gives CASSQVRDPNYGYTF.

This clone was found a few times. The chain is built from TRBV2 and TRBJ2-1; TRBD2 matches at 10 bases. Germline CDR1 SNHLY, CDR2 FYNNEI. CDR3 length: 14 amino acids. The ends lost 3 bases at V and 7 bases at J; junction bases unmatched: 3. In DNA form, the CDR3 reads TGTGCCAGCAGTGACGAGCGGGAGGGAAATGAGCAGTTCTTC. Amino acid sequence: CASSDEREGNEQFF. The entire variable domain, with the rest obtained from reference TRBV2 and TRBJ2-1, is as follows: EPEVTQTPSHQVTQMGQEVILRCVPISNHLYFYWYRQILGQKVEFLVSFYNNEISEKSEIFDDQFSVERPDGSNFTLKIRSTKLEDSAMYFCASSDEREGNEQFFGPGTRLTVL.

The genes are TRBV2 and TRBJ2-7; perhaps D is TRBD1 or TRBD2 (5 bases each). Trimming took off 5 bases at V and 3 bases at J, with 17 bases between the two ends. The CDR3 is made up of 15 amino acids. Germline V CDR1 and CDR2: SNHLY, FYNNEI. CDR3 amino acids: CASSTGTDPVYEQYF. The CDR3 region has the DNA TGTGCCAGCAGTACCGGGACGGACCCTGTCTACGAGCAGTACTTC.

In DNA form, the CDR3 reads TGTGCCAGCAGTTTCGACAGACGGTCGACAGATACGCAGTATTTT. Amino acids: CASSFDRRSTDTQYF. V gene TRBV28 combines with J gene TRBJ2-3; the D gene is possibly TRBD1 (5 bases). The CDR3 extends over 15 amino acids. Germline lookup yields CDR1 MDHEN and CDR2 SYDVKM. V was trimmed by 3 bases and J by 3 bases, leaving 13 bases between them.

This rearrangement joins TRBV7-9 to TRBJ1-5; possible D gene TRBD1, 5 bases. CDR3 length equals 15 residues. CDR1 is SEHNR and CDR2 is FQNEAQ in the germline V gene (reference sequence). The V end lost 4 bases, the J end lost 1 base, and 11 bases lay between the germline ends. The CDR3 protein is CASSWGSGSNQPQHF. As DNA, the CDR3 is TGTGCCAGCAGCTGGGGCTCGGGGAGCAATCAGCCCCAGCATTTT.

This clone was detected once. The V gene is TRBV5-1, the J gene TRBJ2-7; the match to TRBD2 covers 9 bases. There are 15 residues in the CDR3. The germline CDR1 and CDR2 sequences are SGHRS and YFSETQ. V lost 4 bases to trimming and J lost 2 bases; unmatched junction nucleotides: 7. CDR3 nucleotide sequence: TGCGCCAGCAGCGGAATAGCGGGAGTCCCCTACGAGCAGTACTTC. Encoded protein: CASSGIAGVPYEQYF.

This chain joins TRBV7-2 and TRBJ2-3; D call uncertain. Germline V gene lookup returns CDR1 SGHTA and CDR2 FQGNSA. V was clipped by 2 bases and J by 10 bases, with 7 bases between them. The CDR3 is made up of 11 amino acids. CDR3: CASSLPSAQYF. The CDR3 nucleotides read TGTGCCAGCAGCTTACCGTCGGCGCAGTATTTT.

This chain links TRBV7-9 with TRBJ2-4; D is tentatively TRBD1 or TRBD2 (5 bases each). Trimming took off 1 base at V and 10 bases at J, with 14 bases between the two ends. Germline-derived CDR1 and CDR2 are SEHNR and FQNEAQ (reference sequence). The CDR3 runs 14 residues. The CDR3 sequence is CASSLVTGPVIQYF. Here the CDR3 DNA reads TGTGCCAGCAGCTTAGTTACGGGGCCAGTGATTCAGTACTTC.

A remark on this clone: The identical CDR3 is also encoded by other nucleotide sequences in the sample. The chain joins TRBV6-5 to TRBJ2-7; 7 positions agree with TRBD1. J gave up 4 bases and V 5 bases, and 2 bases lay outside the gene matches. Germline V CDR1 and CDR2: MNHEY, SVGAGI. This CDR3 has 12 residues. DNA of the CDR3: TGTGCCAGCAGTGGCAGGGGGTACGAGCAGTACTTC. This encodes CASSGRGYEQYF.

The genes are TRBV19 and TRBJ1-5; possible D gene TRBD1, 6 bases. The germline gives CDR1 LNHDA, CDR2 SQIVND (reference sequence). This CDR3 is 12 amino acids long. The germline V and J ends were trimmed by 9 bases and 9 bases, with 15 bases remaining between them. CDR3 DNA sequence: TGTGCCAGCTCAAGGGGGGCGGCGCCCCAGCATTTT. As protein: CASSRGAAPQHF.

The chain couples TRBV19 to TRBJ2-1; 9 nucleotides agree with TRBD1. The CDR3 contains 16 residues. The trim removed 1 base at V and 3 bases at J, leaving 4 bases unmatched. The germline V gene encodes CDR1 LNHDA and CDR2 SQIVND (reference sequence). The CDR3 DNA is TGTGCCAGTAGTATAGGGGGGACAGGGCGCTACAATGAGCAGTTCTTC. Its protein product is CASSIGGTGRYNEQFF.

V usage is TRBV14 and J usage is TRBJ1-1, with 7 bases matching TRBD1. This CDR3 has 14 amino acids. Germline values: CDR1 SGHDN, CDR2 FVKESK. The ends lost 1 base at V and 1 base at J; junction bases unmatched: 0. The CDR3 spells CASSQGQGNTEAFF. In DNA form, the CDR3 reads TGTGCCAGCAGCCAAGGACAGGGGAACACTGAAGCTTTCTTT.

V and J are TRBV11-2 and TRBJ2-2, with 8 bases identical to TRBD1. The CDR3 spans 16 residues. The trim removed 5 bases at V and 5 bases at J, leaving 10 bases unmatched. The germline V gene has CDR1 SGHAT and CDR2 FQNNGV. The CDR3 DNA follows: TGTGCCAGCAGCCGGGGGCGGACAGGGCGGACCGGGGAGCTGTTTTTT. Protein product: CASSRGRTGRTGELFF.

The chain recombines TRBV5-4 with TRBJ1-2; D may be TRBD1 (5 bases). The CDR3 runs 16 residues. Germline CDR1 reads SGHNT; CDR2 reads YYREEE (reference sequence). V dropped 0 bases and J dropped 4 bases, with 16 bases sitting between them. CDR3 sequence (DNA): TGTGCCAGCAGCTTGGATACCCGGGGGGGTGGCTATGGCTACACCTTC. Protein product: CASSLDTRGGGYGYTF.

The chain combines TRBV19 with TRBJ1-4, with unresolved D. V was clipped by 6 bases and J by 0 bases, with 11 bases between them. Germline CDR1 LNHDA, CDR2 SQIVND (reference sequence). The CDR3 sequence is 15 residues long. Here the CDR3 reads CASRPGITTNEKLFF. CDR3 in DNA: TGTGCCAGTAGACCCGGGATCACAACTAATGAAAAACTGTTTTTT.

The chain uses TRBV4-2 and TRBJ2-3; D is unresolved. In germline, CDR1 is LGHNA, CDR2 YNFKEQ. The CDR3 is 12 residues long. With 4 bases removed from V and 2 bases from J, the gap between germline ends came to 4 bases. This CDR3 reads CASSLNTDTQYF. CDR3 DNA: TGTGCCAGCAGCCTCAACACAGATACGCAGTATTTT.

The V and J genes are TRBV5-6 and TRBJ2-7, with D unclear. CDR1 and CDR2 (germline): SGHDT, YYEEEE. V lost 1 base and J lost 12, with 17 bases in between. The CDR3 covers 13 residues. CDR3 in amino acids: CASSLPPSGPMYF. The CDR3 coding sequence is TGTGCCAGCAGCTTGCCGCCGTCAGGTCCTATGTACTTC.

In DNA, the CDR3 is TGTGCCAGCGAACTAGCGGGAGGGACAGATACGCAGTATTTT. This encodes CASELAGGTDTQYF. V is TRBV6-6 and J is TRBJ2-3, with 13 nucleotides matching TRBD2. Per the germline V gene, CDR1 is MNHNY and CDR2 is SVGAGI (reference sequence). V lost 8 bases to trimming and J lost 3 bases; unmatched junction nucleotides: 2. This CDR3 comprises 14 residues.

This clone appeared once. The same CDR3 also results from other DNA sequences found in this sample. The chain employs TRBV5-1 and TRBJ2-6; no clear D gene. Deletions cut 4 bases from V and 1 base from J, with 6 bases between. The length of the CDR3 is 14 residues. From germline, CDR1 is SGHRS and CDR2 YFSETQ. The CDR3 DNA reads TGCGCCAGCAGCCCTATTTCTGGGGCCAACGTCCTGACTTTC. Protein sequence: CASSPISGANVLTF.